This record concerns one T cell receptor (beta chain) sequence. Assignments of participants to cohorts depended upon their own reported clinical history. The sample originates from a study of blood T cell repertoires in COVID-19. Overall study: Specimens from acute and convalescent COVID-19 originated in the United States, Italy and Spain.

The CDR3 is made up of 15 amino acids. Trimming removed 6 bases from V and 8 bases from J; junction bases left unmatched: 13. The germline V gene has CDR1 MNHEY and CDR2 SVGAGI. The assay was immunoSEQ multiplex PCR, and TCRdb's table has in-frame clones only and misses some. The sample lists about 380,000 clones; over 75% were seen once. The chain carries TRBV6-5 and TRBJ1-2; 9 nucleotides match TRBD1. The clonotype was recovered from a man under 40 who had recovered from COVID-19. Sequencing input: PBMCs or T cells enriched from blood (not recorded which). The CDR3 bases are TGTGCCAGCAGCTACCGGGACAGGGACCCGAGGGGCTACACCTTC. It translates to CASSYRDRDPRGYTF.